Below are 13 T cell receptor beta chains sequenced from a single sample in a study of shared clonotypes between healthy human individuals. Assay: immunoSEQ multiplex PCR; the TCRdb copy retains only in-frame clones and omits some. Among about 1.5 million clones, approximately 98% were seen once, and the ten largest hold around 0.47%. The sample consisted of naive CD4+ T cells sorted from blood. Specified subset: CD45RA+ positively selected. These TCRs come from a man aged 30 to 45 in good health.

The rearrangement joins TRBV2 to TRBJ2-1, with 8 bases aligning to TRBD1. J gave up 4 bases and V 7 bases, and 9 bases lay outside the gene matches. Germline CDR1 and CDR2: SNHLY and FYNNEI. CDR3 length: 15 residues. The CDR3: CASIYLGQGYNEQFF. The CDR3 nucleotides read TGTGCCAGCATTTATTTAGGACAGGGATACAATGAGCAGTTCTTC.

Here the CDR3 reads CASSLQGLAVYNEQFF. CDR3 DNA sequence: TGTGCCAGCAGTTTACAGGGACTAGCGGTTTACAATGAGCAGTTCTTC. The rearrangement uses TRBV28 and TRBJ2-1; TRBD2 matches at 11 bases. In germline, CDR1 is MDHEN, CDR2 SYDVKM. This CDR3 region has 16 residues. The V and J ends lost 2 bases and 4 bases, in that order; junction bases with no gene match: 4.

The CDR3 protein is CASSPVKSPNYGYTF. The DNA for the CDR3 is TGTGCCAGCAGCCCCGTCAAAAGCCCTAACTATGGCTACACCTTC. This chain uses TRBV11-2 with TRBJ1-2; D remains ambiguous. Per germline, CDR1 SGHAT and CDR2 FQNNGV. CDR3 length equals 15 residues. V dropped 5 bases and J dropped 0 bases, with 13 bases sitting between them.

The chain carries TRBV23-1 and TRBJ1-2; D remains ambiguous. TRBV23-1 is marked as an open reading frame, function uncertain. The length of the CDR3 is 14 residues. The V end was cut by 6 bases, the J end by 4 bases, with 15 bases between. The CDR3 region has the DNA TGCGCCAGCAGATATCCAGCCGGCCTCTATGGCTACACCTTC. Translation gives CASRYPAGLYGYTF.

This chain connects TRBV29-1 to TRBJ2-2; 10 bases are shared with TRBD2. J gave up 4 bases and V 7 bases, and 3 bases lay outside the gene matches. The CDR3 extends over 13 amino acids. The germline gives CDR1 SQVTM, CDR2 ANQGSEA. The CDR3 region has the DNA TGCAGCGGTTTAGCGGGGGGCACCGGGGAGCTGTTTTTT. Its translation is CSGLAGGTGELFF.

The chain employs TRBV18 and TRBJ2-7; TRBD1 might be the D (6 bases). This CDR3 is 15 amino acids long. V lost 3 bases and J lost 3, with 15 bases in between. The germline gives CDR1 KGHSH, CDR2 LQKENI. DNA for the CDR3: TGTGCCAGCTCACCTTGGCCAGGGGAATACTACGAGCAGTACTTC. Translation gives CASSPWPGEYYEQYF.

The V gene is TRBV5-4, the J gene TRBJ2-7; 11 positions match TRBD2. This CDR3 has 16 residues. Germline-derived CDR1 and CDR2 are SGHNT and YYREEE (reference sequence). The trim removed 4 bases at V and 0 bases at J, leaving 6 bases unmatched. CDR3 protein: CASSRPGLAASYEQYF. The CDR3 nucleotides are TGTGCCAGCAGCCGCCCGGGACTAGCGGCCTCCTACGAGCAGTACTTC.

The chain carries TRBV6-5 and TRBJ1-3; D possibly corresponds to TRBD1 (5 bases). Germline CDR1 and CDR2: MNHEY and SVGAGI. V dropped 2 bases and J dropped 4 bases, with 9 bases sitting between them. The CDR3 has 14 residues. CDR3 protein: CASSYAGSGNTIYF. The DNA of the CDR3 is TGTGCCAGCAGTTACGCAGGGAGCGGAAACACCATATATTTT.

To note about this clone: Other DNA sequences in this specimen translate into the identical CDR3. The chain employs TRBV7-9 and TRBJ2-1, with 10 bases identical to TRBD2. V shed 3 bases and J 6 bases; nucleotides not matched to a gene: 2. The CDR3 totals 14 residues. Germline V gene sequence: CDR1 SEHNR, CDR2 FQNEAQ (reference sequence). This CDR3 reads CASSLVAGGNEQFF. The CDR3 bases are TGTGCCAGCAGCTTGGTAGCGGGAGGCAATGAGCAGTTCTTC.

A word on this clone: At one end the junction does not follow the germline gene, possibly because of a read error. This chain connects TRBV9 to TRBJ1-4; D uncertain. This CDR3 spans 14 amino acids. Germline CDR1 is SGDLS and CDR2 is YYNGEE. The CDR3 loop reads CASSVGVTSEKLFF. The CDR3 DNA is TGTGCCAGCAGCGTAGGTGTCACTAGTGAAAAACTGTTTTTT.

Worth noting for this clone: The same CDR3 can be traced to other DNA sequences in this sample. The rearrangement uses TRBV7-9 and TRBJ2-7; tentatively, D is TRBD1 or TRBD2 (5 bases each). CDR3 length: 13 amino acids. CDR1 is SEHNR and CDR2 is FQNEAQ in the germline V gene (reference sequence). The V end lost 1 base, the J end lost 3 bases, and 7 bases lay between the germline ends. CDR3 region: CASSLGGNYEQYF. Written as DNA, the CDR3 is TGTGCCAGCAGCTTAGGGGGGAACTACGAGCAGTACTTC. Full variable domain (rest looked up from reference TRBV7-9 and TRBJ2-7): DTGVSQNPRHKITKRGQNVTFRCDPISEHNRLYWYRQTLGQGPEFLTYFQNEAQLEKSRLLSDRFSAERPKGSFSTLEIQRTEQGDSAMYLCASSLGGNYEQYFGPGTRLTVT.

The rearrangement links TRBV5-1 to TRBJ2-5, with TRBD2 identical over 10 bases. CDR1 and CDR2 (germline): SGHRS, YFSETQ. This CDR3 comprises 14 residues. V lost 6 bases to trimming and J lost 1 base; unmatched junction nucleotides: 3. CDR3 coding DNA: TGCGCCAGCAAGACTAGCGGGCCCCAAGAGACCCAGTACTTC. This codes for CASKTSGPQETQYF.

This chain joins TRBV18 and TRBJ2-1; 7 nucleotides align to TRBD2. Germline V gives CDR1 KGHSH, CDR2 LQKENI. With 3 bases clipped from V and 2 bases from J, the junction kept 7 bases outside the gene matches. The CDR3 length is 16 residues. The CDR3 spells CASSPFGGGPYNEQFF. The CDR3 DNA is TGTGCCAGCTCACCGTTCGGGGGAGGGCCCTACAATGAGCAGTTCTTC. The whole variable domain, remainder taken from reference TRBV18 and TRBJ2-1, is NAGVMQNPRHLVRRRGQEARLRCSPMKGHSHVYWYRQLPEEGLKFMVYLQKENIIDESGMPKERFSAEFPKEGPSILRIQQVVRGDSAAYFCASSPFGGGPYNEQFFGPGTRLTVL.